This T cell receptor (beta chain) was sequenced in a study of cytomegalovirus exposure and HLA in healthy donors. Note on this clone: The antigen remains undetermined.

Findings and limits, study-wide: On later analysis, the bulk of CMV-associated TCR beta chains appeared to be HLA-restricted. TRBV6-2, TRBV6-3 and some other V segments were unresolvable in 87-base-pair reads. It was taken for granted in presence/absence analyses that sequencing depth across donors was roughly uniform. Cytomegalovirus association was assigned to approximately 160 TCR beta chains.

PCR employed 60 Vbeta and 13 Jbeta primers. TCRdb keeps only in-frame clones here, not all; method: immunoSEQ multiplex PCR. The sample has about 180,000 clones; 70% to 80% are singletons. CDR1 SGHTA and CDR2 FQGTGA come from the germline V gene. CDR3 size: 15 residues. The ends were cut back, 5 bases at V and 10 bases at J, with 23 bases in the middle. This receptor was identified in a woman aged 40 to 50 in good health and CMV-seronegative. V and J are TRBV7-3 and TRBJ1-1; TRBD1 might be the D (5 bases). Sequencing used PBMCs. The CDR3, as DNA: TGTGCCAGCAGCCCGGGGACTAATCTTCAAGCGGGAGCTTTCTTT. Translating gives CASSPGTNLQAGAFF.